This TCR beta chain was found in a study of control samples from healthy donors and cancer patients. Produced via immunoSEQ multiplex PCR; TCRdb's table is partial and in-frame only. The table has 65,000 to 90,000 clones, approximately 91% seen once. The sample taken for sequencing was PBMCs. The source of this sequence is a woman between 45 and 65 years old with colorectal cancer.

In DNA, the CDR3 is TGTGCCAGTACCCTTTGGGCAGCAAATCAGCCCCAGCATTTT. Encoded protein: CASTLWAANQPQHF. The chain uses TRBV19 and TRBJ1-5; D is uncertain. CDR1 and CDR2 (germline): LNHDA, SQIVND (reference sequence). The V and J ends lost 7 bases and 4 bases respectively, with 14 bases between them. This CDR3 is built from 14 residues.